This TCR beta chain was sequenced for a study of PD-L1 blockade in urothelial cancer. Whole-study context: A median blood sample held about 140,000 T cells and approximately 83,000 unique TCRs.

Time point meaning: pretreatment peripheral blood. The table came from immunoSEQ multiplex PCR; TCRdb's copy has only in-frame clones and leaves some out. The sample yields about 52,000 clones, about three quarters seen once. Trimming left V 6 bases short and J 5 bases short, with 17 bases between. CDR3 length: 14 amino acids. Germline loops: CDR1 SGHRS, CDR2 YFSETQ. This receptor was taken from a man between 65 and 79 years old with urothelial cancer. The source was PBMCs, collected around atezolizumab (anti-PD-L1) treatment. The gene calls are TRBV5-1 and TRBJ1-1, with D possibly TRBD1 on 5 matching bases. The CDR3 protein is CASKTGVAGTEAFF. In nucleotides, the CDR3 is TGCGCCAGCAAAACGGGGGTCGCGGGAACTGAAGCTTTCTTT.